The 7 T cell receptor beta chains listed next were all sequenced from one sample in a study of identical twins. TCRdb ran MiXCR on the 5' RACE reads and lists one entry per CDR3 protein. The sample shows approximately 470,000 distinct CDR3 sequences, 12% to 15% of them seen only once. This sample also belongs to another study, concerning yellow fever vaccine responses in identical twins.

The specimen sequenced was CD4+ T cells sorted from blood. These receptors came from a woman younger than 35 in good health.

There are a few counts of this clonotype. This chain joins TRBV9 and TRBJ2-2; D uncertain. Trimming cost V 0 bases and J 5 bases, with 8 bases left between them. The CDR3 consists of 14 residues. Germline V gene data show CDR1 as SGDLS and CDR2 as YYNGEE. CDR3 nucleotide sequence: TGTGCCAGCAGCGTAGCTACAGTTACCGGGGAGCTGTTTTTT. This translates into CASSVATVTGELFF.

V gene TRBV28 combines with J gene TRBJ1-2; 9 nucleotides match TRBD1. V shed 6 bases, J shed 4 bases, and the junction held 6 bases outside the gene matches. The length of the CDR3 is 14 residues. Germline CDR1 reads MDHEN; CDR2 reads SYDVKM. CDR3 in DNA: TGTGCCAGCAGATCGGGACAGGGAGGCTATGGCTACACCTTC. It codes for CASRSGQGGYGYTF.

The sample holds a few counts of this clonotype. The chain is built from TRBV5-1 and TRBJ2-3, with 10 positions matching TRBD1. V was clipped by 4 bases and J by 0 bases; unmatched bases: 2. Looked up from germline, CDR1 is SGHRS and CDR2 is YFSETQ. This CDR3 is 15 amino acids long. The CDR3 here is CASSEGQGSTDTQYF. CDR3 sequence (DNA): TGCGCCAGCAGCGAGGGACAGGGGAGCACAGATACGCAGTATTTT. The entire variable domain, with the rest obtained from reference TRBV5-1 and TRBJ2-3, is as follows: KAGVTQTPRYLIKTRGQQVTLSCSPISGHRSVSWYQQTPGQGLQFLFEYFSETQRNKGNFPGRFSGRQFSNSRSEMNVSTLELGDSALYLCASSEGQGSTDTQYFGPGTRLTVL.

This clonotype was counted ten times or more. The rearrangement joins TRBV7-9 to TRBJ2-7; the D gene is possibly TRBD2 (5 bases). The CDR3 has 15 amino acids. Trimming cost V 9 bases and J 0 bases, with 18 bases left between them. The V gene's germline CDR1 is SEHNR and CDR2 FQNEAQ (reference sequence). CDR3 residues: CARLLKRLISYEQYF. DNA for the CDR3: TGTGCCAGACTCTTAAAGCGGTTGATCTCCTACGAGCAGTACTTC.

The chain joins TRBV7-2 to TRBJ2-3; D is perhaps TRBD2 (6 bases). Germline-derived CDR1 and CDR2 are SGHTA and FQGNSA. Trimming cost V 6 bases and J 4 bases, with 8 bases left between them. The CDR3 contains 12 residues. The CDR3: CASRPSADTQYF. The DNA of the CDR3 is TGTGCCAGCAGACCTAGCGCAGATACGCAGTATTTT.

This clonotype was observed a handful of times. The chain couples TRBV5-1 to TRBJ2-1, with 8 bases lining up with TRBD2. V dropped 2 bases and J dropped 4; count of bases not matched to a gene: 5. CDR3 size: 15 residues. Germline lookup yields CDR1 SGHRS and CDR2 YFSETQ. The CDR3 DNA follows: TGCGCCAGCAGCTTTCAGAGCGGGGGATACAATGAGCAGTTCTTC. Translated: CASSFQSGGYNEQFF.

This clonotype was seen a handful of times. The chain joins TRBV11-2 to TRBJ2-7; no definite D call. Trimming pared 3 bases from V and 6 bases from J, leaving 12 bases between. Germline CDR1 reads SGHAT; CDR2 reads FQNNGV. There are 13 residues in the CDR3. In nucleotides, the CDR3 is TGTGCCAGCAGCTTTCTCGACCGGGCCGAGCAGTACTTC. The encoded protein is CASSFLDRAEQYF.